A selection of T cell receptor beta chains follows, all from one sample in a study of T-cell reconstitution after alpha-beta-depleted transplantation in children. TCRdb reanalysed the PCR reads using MiXCR and keeps one entry per CDR3 protein. The sample yields about 440,000 distinct CDR3 sequences, approximately 42% seen once. Sequenced material: PBMCs, taken before TCRalphabeta/CD19-depleted stem cell transplant. The receptors were sampled from a girl aged 2 to 9 with aplastic anemia, due to receive a stem cell transplant. The CDR3 runs from the conserved cysteine through the conserved F or W. The order of the fields is D gene, J gene, V gene, clone size, CDR3 protein, CDR3 DNA. The D gene is left open where the match is weak. A clone size is listed for some rows: how often the clone was seen (once, few, many), or a class if it is expanded.

D gene: TRBD2
J gene: TRBJ2-1
V gene: TRBV27
clone size: few
CDR3 protein: CASSLSGAGGTYNEQFF
CDR3 DNA: TGTGCCAGCAGTTTATCGGGAGCGGGAGGAACGTACAATGAGCAGTTCTTC

D gene: -
J gene: TRBJ2-3
V gene: TRBV25-1
clone size: -
CDR3 protein: CASSENRHTDTQYF
CDR3 DNA: TGTGCCAGCAGTGAAAACAGACACACAGATACGCAGTATTTT

D gene: -
J gene: TRBJ1-4
V gene: TRBV5-6
clone size: -
CDR3 protein: CASSDRTAAENEKLFF
CDR3 DNA: TGTGCCAGCAGCGACCGGACAGCTGCCGAAAATGAAAAACTGTTTTTT

D gene: TRBD2
J gene: TRBJ2-7
V gene: TRBV4-1
clone size: once
CDR3 protein: CASSQASGGYEQYF
CDR3 DNA: TGCGCCAGCAGCCAAGCTAGCGGAGGTTACGAGCAGTACTTC

D gene: TRBD1
J gene: TRBJ1-1
V gene: TRBV29-1
clone size: many
CDR3 protein: CSVSVGQGNTEAFF
CDR3 DNA: TGCAGCGTCTCCGTAGGACAGGGGAACACTGAAGCTTTCTTT

D gene: -
J gene: TRBJ2-1
V gene: TRBV20-1
clone size: few
CDR3 protein: CSARDFRGRSYNEQFF
CDR3 DNA: TGCAGTGCTAGAGATTTCAGGGGACGGAGCTACAATGAGCAGTTCTTC

D gene: -
J gene: TRBJ1-2
V gene: TRBV29-1
clone size: -
CDR3 protein: CSVQLSANYGYTF
CDR3 DNA: TGCAGCGTCCAACTCTCAGCTAACTATGGCTACACCTTC

D gene: TRBD1
J gene: TRBJ2-1
V gene: TRBV5-1
clone size: many
CDR3 protein: CASSAGQGAGEQFF
CDR3 DNA: TGCGCCAGCAGCGCCGGACAGGGGGCAGGTGAGCAGTTCTTC

D gene: -
J gene: TRBJ1-1
V gene: TRBV29-1
clone size: few
CDR3 protein: CSLQKTTPEAFF
CDR3 DNA: TGCAGCCTTCAAAAGACGACTCCCGAAGCTTTCTTT

D gene: -
J gene: TRBJ1-2
V gene: TRBV5-1
clone size: -
CDR3 protein: CASNSTEQDLANYGYTF
CDR3 DNA: TGCGCCAGCAACTCTACCGAACAGGATCTGGCTAACTATGGCTACACCTTC

D gene: -
J gene: TRBJ2-3
V gene: TRBV5-5
clone size: many
CDR3 protein: CASTLGNMGRGDTQYF
CDR3 DNA: TGTGCCAGCACCTTGGGTAATATGGGGCGAGGAGATACGCAGTATTTT

D gene: TRBD2
J gene: TRBJ2-3
V gene: TRBV20-1
clone size: -
CDR3 protein: CSALRTSGGGSTDTQYF
CDR3 DNA: TGCAGTGCTCTGAGAACTAGCGGAGGCGGTAGCACAGATACGCAGTATTTT

D gene: -
J gene: TRBJ1-1
V gene: TRBV6-1
clone size: many
CDR3 protein: CASSDELGGGTEAFF
CDR3 DNA: TGTGCCAGCAGTGACGAGCTCGGGGGCGGAACTGAAGCTTTCTTT

D gene: TRBD1
J gene: TRBJ1-3
V gene: TRBV15
clone size: few
CDR3 protein: CATSRDRGQGGNTIYF
CDR3 DNA: TGTGCCACCAGCAGAGACAGGGGGCAAGGAGGAAACACCATATATTTT

D gene: -
J gene: TRBJ2-3
V gene: TRBV29-1
clone size: few
CDR3 protein: CSVATLTDTQYF
CDR3 DNA: TGCAGCGTTGCAACACTCACAGATACGCAGTATTTT

D gene: -
J gene: TRBJ2-5
V gene: TRBV7-9
clone size: -
CDR3 protein: CASSFFQSGQETQYF
CDR3 DNA: TGTGCCAGCAGCTTTTTTCAAAGCGGCCAAGAGACCCAGTACTTC

D gene: -
J gene: TRBJ2-3
V gene: TRBV18
clone size: many
CDR3 protein: CASSPRGTDTQYF
CDR3 DNA: TGCGCCAGCAGCCCGAGGGGCACAGATACGCAGTATTTT

D gene: TRBD1
J gene: TRBJ2-7
V gene: TRBV3-1
clone size: -
CDR3 protein: CASSPQGSPYEQYF
CDR3 DNA: TGTGCCAGCAGCCCACAGGGGTCGCCCTACGAGCAGTACTTC

D gene: TRBD2
J gene: TRBJ2-1
V gene: TRBV19
clone size: few
CDR3 protein: CASSPGLDSYNEQFF
CDR3 DNA: TGTGCCAGTAGCCCGGGACTAGACTCCTACAATGAGCAGTTCTTC

D gene: -
J gene: TRBJ1-1
V gene: TRBV20-1
clone size: -
CDR3 protein: CSAIYPGDGTEAFF
CDR3 DNA: TGCAGTGCTATTTACCCAGGGGATGGGACTGAAGCTTTCTTT

D gene: TRBD1
J gene: TRBJ1-2
V gene: TRBV6-1
clone size: -
CDR3 protein: CASGETGNYYGYTF
CDR3 DNA: TGTGCCAGCGGGGAGACAGGGAATTACTATGGCTACACCTTC

D gene: TRBD2
J gene: TRBJ2-5
V gene: TRBV5-1
clone size: -
CDR3 protein: CASSLVRWSAPQTSGTFQETQYF
CDR3 DNA: TGCGCCAGCAGCTTGGTAAGGTGGAGTGCCCCGCAGACTAGCGGGACCTTCCAAGAGACCCAGTACTTC

D gene: TRBD1
J gene: TRBJ1-1
V gene: TRBV24-1
clone size: -
CDR3 protein: CATSARPGTGNTEAFF
CDR3 DNA: TGTGCCACCAGTGCCCGTCCCGGGACAGGGAACACTGAAGCTTTCTTT